The clone carrying this T cell receptor beta chain was recorded a few times. Its antigen is currently unknown. The data derive from a study of cytomegalovirus exposure and HLA in healthy donors. Overall study findings and caveats: Earlier findings revealed that most TCR beta V segments proved productive either about 87% or about 30% of the time. Some segments of the V type, notably TRBV6-2 and TRBV6-3, were excluded as indistinguishable. It was in a later analysis that TCR association rates were seen to vary by HLA locus, highest for DRB1 and lowest for HLA-C. While the bulk of TCR sequences proved rare, some public TCRs turned up in many donors.

The CDR3 runs to 16 residues. The germline CDR1 and CDR2 sequences are MNHNY and SVGAGI (reference sequence). The V end was cut by 8 bases, the J end by 1 base, with 17 bases between. With 60 Vbeta and 13 Jbeta primers, the PCR was carried out. The method was immunoSEQ multiplex PCR; TCRdb's version includes in-frame clones alone and lacks a portion of them. The top ten hold over 1% of the sample, which has fewer than 200,000 clones, under 9.5% seen once. Sequencing input: PBMCs. The TCR comes from a woman aged 30 to 39 in good health and CMV-seropositive. The rearrangement links TRBV6-6 to TRBJ2-2; D might be TRBD1 (8 bases). The CDR3 reads CASSQGGAGNTGELFF. DNA for the CDR3: TGTGCCAGCTCACAGGGGGGGGCAGGGAACACCGGGGAGCTGTTTTTT.